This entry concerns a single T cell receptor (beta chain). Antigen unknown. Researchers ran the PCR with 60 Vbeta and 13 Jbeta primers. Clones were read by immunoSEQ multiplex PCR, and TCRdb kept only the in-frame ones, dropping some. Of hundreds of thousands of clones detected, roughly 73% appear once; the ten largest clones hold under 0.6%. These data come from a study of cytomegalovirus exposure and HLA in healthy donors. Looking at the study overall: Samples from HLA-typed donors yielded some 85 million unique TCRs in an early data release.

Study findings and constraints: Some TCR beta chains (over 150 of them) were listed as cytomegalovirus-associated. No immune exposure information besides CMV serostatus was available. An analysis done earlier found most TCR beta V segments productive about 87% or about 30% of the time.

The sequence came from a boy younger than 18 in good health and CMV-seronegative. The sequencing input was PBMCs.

DNA of the CDR3: TGTGCCTGGAGTAGCACGGGGAACACAGATACGCAGTATTTT. Its translation is CAWSSTGNTDTQYF. This rearrangement joins TRBV30 to TRBJ2-3; the D gene is possibly TRBD2 (5 bases). Between the trimmed V and J ends, which lost 2 bases and 2 bases, there was a span of 11 bases. The CDR3 extends over 14 amino acids. In germline, CDR1 is GTSNPN, CDR2 SVGIG (reference sequence).